In this sample, the clone carrying this T cell receptor beta chain turned up many times. Its antigen remains unidentified. This specimen belongs to a study of early T cells in non-severe SARS-CoV-2 infection. General study points: Anti-spike CD8 responses were favored in VDJdb matching, and private and CD4 specificities were missed.

Unique molecular identifiers (one per individual cDNA molecule) were attached. From the 5' RACE reads, TCRdb called clonotypes with MiXCR, one entry per CDR3 protein. This table holds tens of thousands of distinct CDR3 sequences, approximately 5.9% found once. The V end was cut by 0 bases, the J end by 2 bases, with 16 bases between. This CDR3 contains 17 residues. CDR1 and CDR2 (germline): MNHEY, SVGAGI. The V call is TRBV6-5, the J call TRBJ1-2; weak D call: TRBD1 (6 bases). The sequenced sample consisted of whole blood. The receptor's source is an adult who was a healthcare worker with PCR-confirmed SARS-CoV-2 infection or an uninfected control (not recorded which). The CDR3 sequence: CASSYSFPQGGNYGYTF. The CDR3 bases are TGTGCCAGCAGTTACTCCTTCCCACAGGGTGGCAACTATGGCTACACCTTC.